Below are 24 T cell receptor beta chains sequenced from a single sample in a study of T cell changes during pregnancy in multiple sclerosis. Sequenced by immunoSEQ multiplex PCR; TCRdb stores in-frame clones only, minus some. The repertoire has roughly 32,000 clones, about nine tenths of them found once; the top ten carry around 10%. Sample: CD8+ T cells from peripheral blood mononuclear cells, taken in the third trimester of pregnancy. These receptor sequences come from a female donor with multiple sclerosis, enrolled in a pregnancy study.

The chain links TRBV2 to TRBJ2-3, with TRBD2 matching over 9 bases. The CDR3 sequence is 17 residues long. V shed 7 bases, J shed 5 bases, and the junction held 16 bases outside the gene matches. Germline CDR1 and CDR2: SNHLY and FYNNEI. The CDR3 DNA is TGTGCCAGCAATGGGGAGTTTGGCGGGGGGGCGGAAGATACGCAGTATTTT. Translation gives CASNGEFGGGAEDTQYF.

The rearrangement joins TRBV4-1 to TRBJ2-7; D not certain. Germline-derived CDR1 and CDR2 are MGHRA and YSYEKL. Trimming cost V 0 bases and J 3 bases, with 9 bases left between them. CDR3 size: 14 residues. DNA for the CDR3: TGCGCCAGCAGCCAAGAAACTGGTTTCTACGAGCAGTACTTC. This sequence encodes CASSQETGFYEQYF.

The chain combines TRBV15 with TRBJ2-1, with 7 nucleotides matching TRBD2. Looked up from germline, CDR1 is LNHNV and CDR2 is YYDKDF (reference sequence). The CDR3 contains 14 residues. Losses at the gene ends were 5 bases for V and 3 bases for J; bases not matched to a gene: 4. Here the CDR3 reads CATSFERDYNEQFF. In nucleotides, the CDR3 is TGTGCCACCAGCTTCGAGCGGGACTACAATGAGCAGTTCTTC. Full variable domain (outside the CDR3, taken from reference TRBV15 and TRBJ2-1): DAMVIQNPRYQVTQFGKPVTLSCSQTLNHNVMYWYQQKSSQAPKLLFHYYDKDFNNEADTPDNFQSRRPNTSFCFLDIRSPGLGDTAMYLCATSFERDYNEQFFGPGTRLTVL.

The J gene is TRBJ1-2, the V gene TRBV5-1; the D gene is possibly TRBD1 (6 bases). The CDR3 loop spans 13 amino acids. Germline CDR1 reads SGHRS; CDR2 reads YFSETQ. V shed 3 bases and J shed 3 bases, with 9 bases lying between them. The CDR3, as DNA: TGCGCCAGCAGCTCGCCAGGGGACTATGGCTACACCTTC. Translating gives CASSSPGDYGYTF.

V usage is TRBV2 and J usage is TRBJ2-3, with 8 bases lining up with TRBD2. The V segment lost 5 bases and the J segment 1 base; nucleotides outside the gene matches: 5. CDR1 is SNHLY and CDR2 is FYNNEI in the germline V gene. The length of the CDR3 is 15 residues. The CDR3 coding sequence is TGTGCCAGCAGTCTGGCGGGGGGACGCACAGATACGCAGTATTTT. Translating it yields CASSLAGGRTDTQYF.

The CDR3 nucleotides are TGTGCCAGCAGTTACTCAGGGGGCGAGGGCTACACCTTC. Translated, it gives CASSYSGGEGYTF. This sequence joins TRBV6-5 and TRBJ1-2, with TRBD1 matching over 7 bases. The CDR3 spans 13 residues. Germline CDR1 MNHEY, CDR2 SVGAGI. The junction had 3 bases not matched to a gene; V was cut back by 0 bases and J by 8 bases.

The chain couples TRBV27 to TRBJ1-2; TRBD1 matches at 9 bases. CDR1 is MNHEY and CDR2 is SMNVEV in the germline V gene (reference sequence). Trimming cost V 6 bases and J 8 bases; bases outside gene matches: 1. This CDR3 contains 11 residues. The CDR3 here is CASRDRGGYTF. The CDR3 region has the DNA TGTGCCAGCAGGGACAGGGGAGGCTACACCTTC.

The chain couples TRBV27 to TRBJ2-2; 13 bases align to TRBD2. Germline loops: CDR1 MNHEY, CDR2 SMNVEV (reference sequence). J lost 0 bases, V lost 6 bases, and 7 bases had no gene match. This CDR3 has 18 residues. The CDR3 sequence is CASRLGTSGIPNTGELFF. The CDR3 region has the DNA TGTGCCAGCAGACTCGGGACTAGCGGGATTCCGAACACCGGGGAGCTGTTTTTT.

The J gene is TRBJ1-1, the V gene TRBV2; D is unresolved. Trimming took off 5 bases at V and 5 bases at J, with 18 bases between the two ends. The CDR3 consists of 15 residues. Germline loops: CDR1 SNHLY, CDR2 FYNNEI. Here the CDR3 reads CASSRESPRLTEAFF. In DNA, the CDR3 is TGTGCCAGCAGTAGAGAGTCTCCTAGGCTAACTGAAGCTTTCTTT.

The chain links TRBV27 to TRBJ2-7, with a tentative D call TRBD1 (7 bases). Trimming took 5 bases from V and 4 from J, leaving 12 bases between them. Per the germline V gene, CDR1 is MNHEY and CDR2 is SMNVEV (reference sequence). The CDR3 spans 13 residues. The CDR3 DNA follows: TGTGCCAGCAGTGTGGCGGGACAGTACGAGCAGTACTTC. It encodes CASSVAGQYEQYF.

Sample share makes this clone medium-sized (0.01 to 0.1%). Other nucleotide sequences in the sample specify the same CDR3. CDR3 sequence reads: CASSLQGANYGYTF. DNA of the CDR3: TGTGCCAGCAGTCTCCAGGGGGCTAACTATGGCTACACCTTC. The chain is built from TRBV27 and TRBJ1-2, with 7 positions matching TRBD1. The V segment lost 5 bases and the J segment 0 bases; nucleotides outside the gene matches: 3. Germline CDR1 reads MNHEY; CDR2 reads SMNVEV (reference sequence). There are 14 residues in the CDR3.

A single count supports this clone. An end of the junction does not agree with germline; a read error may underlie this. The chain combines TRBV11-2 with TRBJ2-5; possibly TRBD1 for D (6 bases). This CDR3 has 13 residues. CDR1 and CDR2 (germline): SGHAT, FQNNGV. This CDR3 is CASSYPGQGTQYF. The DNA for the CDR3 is TGTGCCAGCAGCTATCCGGGACAAGGGACCCAGTACTTC.

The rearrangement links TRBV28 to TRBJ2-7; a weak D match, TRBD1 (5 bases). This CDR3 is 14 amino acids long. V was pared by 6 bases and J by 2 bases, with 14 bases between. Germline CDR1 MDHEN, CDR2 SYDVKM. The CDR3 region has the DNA TGTGCCAGCAGAGCAGGGTGGTCAACCTACGAGCAGTACTTC. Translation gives CASRAGWSTYEQYF.

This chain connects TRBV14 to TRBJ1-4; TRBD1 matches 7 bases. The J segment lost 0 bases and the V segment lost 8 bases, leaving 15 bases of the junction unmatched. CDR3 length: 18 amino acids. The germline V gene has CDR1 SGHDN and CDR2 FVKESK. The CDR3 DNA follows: TGTGCCAGCCCCGATCCGGGACAGATCCCTACAACTAATGAAAAACTGTTTTTT. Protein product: CASPDPGQIPTTNEKLFF.

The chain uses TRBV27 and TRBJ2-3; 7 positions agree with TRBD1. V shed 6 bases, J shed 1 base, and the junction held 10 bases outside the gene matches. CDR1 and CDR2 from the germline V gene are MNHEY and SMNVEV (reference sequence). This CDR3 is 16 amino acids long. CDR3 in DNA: TGTGCCAGCAGATTACGACAGGGAACCGGCACAGATACGCAGTATTTT. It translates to CASRLRQGTGTDTQYF.

Written as DNA, the CDR3 is TGCGCCAGCAGCCAAGGGGCCAACCCCTACGAGCAGTACTTC. Protein product: CASSQGANPYEQYF. The rearrangement uses TRBV4-1 and TRBJ2-7; the D is unclear. The CDR3 length is 14 residues. The V end was cut by 1 base, the J end by 2 bases, with 9 bases between. Germline lookup yields CDR1 MGHRA and CDR2 YSYEKL.

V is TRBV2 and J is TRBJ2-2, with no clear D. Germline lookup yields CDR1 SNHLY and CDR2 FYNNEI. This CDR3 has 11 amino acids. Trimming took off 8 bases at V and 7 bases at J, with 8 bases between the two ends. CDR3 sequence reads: CASYSRGELFF. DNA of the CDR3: TGTGCCAGCTACAGCCGCGGGGAGCTGTTTTTT.

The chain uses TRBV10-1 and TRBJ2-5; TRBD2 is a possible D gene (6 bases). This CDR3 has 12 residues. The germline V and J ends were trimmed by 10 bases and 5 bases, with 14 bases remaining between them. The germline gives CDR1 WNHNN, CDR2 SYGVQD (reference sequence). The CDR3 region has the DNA TGCGCCAATGGGACTTTCCAGGAGACCCAGTACTTC. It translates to CANGTFQETQYF.

As DNA, the CDR3 is TGTGCCAGCAGTTTTCCAGGCTCTGGAAACACCATATATTTT. It specifies CASSFPGSGNTIYF. This sequence joins TRBV28 and TRBJ1-3, with no clear D. Germline CDR1 is MDHEN and CDR2 is SYDVKM. The CDR3 has 14 amino acids. Trimming removed 3 bases at V and 0 bases at J, with 6 bases between.

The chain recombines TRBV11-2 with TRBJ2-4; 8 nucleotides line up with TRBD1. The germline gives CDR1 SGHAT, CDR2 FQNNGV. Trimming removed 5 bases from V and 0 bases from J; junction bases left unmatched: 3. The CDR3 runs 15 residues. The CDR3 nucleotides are TGTGCCAGCAGCCACAGGGGGTTAGCCAAAAACATTCAGTACTTC. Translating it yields CASSHRGLAKNIQYF.

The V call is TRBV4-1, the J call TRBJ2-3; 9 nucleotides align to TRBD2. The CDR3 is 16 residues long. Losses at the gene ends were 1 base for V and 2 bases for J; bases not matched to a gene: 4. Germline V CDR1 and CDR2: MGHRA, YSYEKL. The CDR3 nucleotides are TGCGCCAGCAGCCAAGTGGCTAGCGGGGCCACAGATACGCAGTATTTT. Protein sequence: CASSQVASGATDTQYF.

The CDR3 sequence: CASSLSMEGQETQYF. CDR3 coding DNA: TGTGCCAGCAGTTTATCGATGGAGGGCCAAGAGACCCAGTACTTC. This chain connects TRBV27 to TRBJ2-5; D might be TRBD2 (6 bases). Germline V CDR1 and CDR2: MNHEY, SMNVEV (reference sequence). The CDR3 sequence is 15 residues long. The V end was cut by 0 bases, the J end by 1 base, with 9 bases between.

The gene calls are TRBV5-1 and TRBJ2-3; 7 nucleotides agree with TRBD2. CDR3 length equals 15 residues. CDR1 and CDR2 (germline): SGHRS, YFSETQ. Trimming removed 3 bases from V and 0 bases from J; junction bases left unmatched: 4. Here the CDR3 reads CASSWGGTSTDTQYF. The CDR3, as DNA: TGCGCCAGCAGCTGGGGGGGAACTAGCACAGATACGCAGTATTTT.

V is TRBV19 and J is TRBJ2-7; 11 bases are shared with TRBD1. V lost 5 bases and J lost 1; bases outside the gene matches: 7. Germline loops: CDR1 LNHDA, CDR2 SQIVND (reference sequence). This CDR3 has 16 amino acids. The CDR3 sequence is CASSPTGDRGSYEQYF. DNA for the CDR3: TGTGCCAGTAGTCCAACAGGGGACAGGGGGTCCTACGAGCAGTACTTC.